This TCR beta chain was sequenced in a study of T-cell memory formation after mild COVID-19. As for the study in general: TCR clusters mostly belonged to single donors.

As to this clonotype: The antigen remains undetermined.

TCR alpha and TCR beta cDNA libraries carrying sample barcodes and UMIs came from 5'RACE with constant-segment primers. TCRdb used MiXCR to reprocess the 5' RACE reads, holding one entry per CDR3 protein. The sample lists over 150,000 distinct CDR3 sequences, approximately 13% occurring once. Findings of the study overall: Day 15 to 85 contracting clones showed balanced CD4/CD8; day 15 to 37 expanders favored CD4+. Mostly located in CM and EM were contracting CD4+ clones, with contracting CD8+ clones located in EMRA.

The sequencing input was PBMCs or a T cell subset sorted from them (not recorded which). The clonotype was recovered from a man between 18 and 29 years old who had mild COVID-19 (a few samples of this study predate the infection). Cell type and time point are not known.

CDR3 DNA: TGCAGTGCTAGATCCGGACGCTACTCTTTCTACGAGCAGTACTTC. It is translated as CSARSGRYSFYEQYF. The chain has TRBV20-1 and TRBJ2-7; D gene ambiguous. Trimming shortened V by 2 bases and J by 3 bases, and 17 bases separated the two germline ends. The CDR3 has 15 residues. CDR1 and CDR2 (germline): DFQATT, SNEGSKA (reference sequence).